The clone carrying this TCR beta chain was detected ten times or more. Its target is unknown. Germline values: CDR1 MNHNS, CDR2 SASEGT. The CDR3 is made up of 15 amino acids. The V end lost 8 bases, the J end lost 3 bases, and 20 bases lay between the germline ends. These data come from a study of Graves' ophthalmopathy and Graves' hyperthyroidism. At the level of the study: Prior to any treatment, peripheral blood was collected at the time of initial diagnosis.

For repertoire sequencing, the TCR beta CDR3 regions were amplified from RNA transcripts. HTBI primers were used in a first-round RT-PCR, which preceded a second-round multiplex PCR. In TCRdb, the multiplex PCR reads were re-called with MiXCR into one record per CDR3 protein. The sample lists about 380,000 distinct CDR3 sequences; roughly 14% were seen once. Study-wide findings and caveats: The model's ophthalmopathy progression predictions had approximately 65% sensitivity and less than 85% specificity. Most thyroid clonotypes with frequency above 0.001 were detected in blood too.

Orbital computed tomography, thyroid ultrasound, TRAb, serum thyroxine and clinical symptoms formed the basis of diagnosis. This receptor was identified in a woman younger than 35 with stable Graves' hyperthyroidism. The chain recombines TRBV6-1 with TRBJ2-7; weak D call: TRBD1 (6 bases). Input material: peripheral blood. In DNA, the CDR3 is TGTGCCAGCGGGGGTCCAAGGGGGTCCCTCTACGAGCAGTACTTC. This sequence encodes CASGGPRGSLYEQYF.